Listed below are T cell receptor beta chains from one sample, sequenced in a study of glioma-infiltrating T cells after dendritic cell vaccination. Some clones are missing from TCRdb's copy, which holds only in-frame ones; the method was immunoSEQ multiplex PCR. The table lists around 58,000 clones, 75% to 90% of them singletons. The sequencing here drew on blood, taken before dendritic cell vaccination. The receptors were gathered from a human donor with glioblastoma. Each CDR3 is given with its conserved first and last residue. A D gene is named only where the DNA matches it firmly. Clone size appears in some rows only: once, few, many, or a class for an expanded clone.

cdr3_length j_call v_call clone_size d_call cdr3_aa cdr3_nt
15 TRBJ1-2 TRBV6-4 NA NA CASRPSVGVNYGYTF TGTGCCAGCAGACCCTCAGTAGGGGTAAACTATGGCTACACCTTC
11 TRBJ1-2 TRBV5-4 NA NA CASSSPRGYTF TGTGCCAGCAGCAGCCCTCGCGGCTACACCTTC
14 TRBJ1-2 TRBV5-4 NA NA CASSLRQGPQGYTF TGTGCCAGCAGCTTGAGGCAGGGTCCCCAAGGCTACACCTTC
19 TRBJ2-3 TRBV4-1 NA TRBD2 CASSQKRTSGGWGTDTQYF TGCGCCAGCAGCCAAAAGAGGACTAGCGGGGGGTGGGGCACAGATACGCAGTATTTT
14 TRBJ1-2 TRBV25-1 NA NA CASSGQTRGYGYTF TGTGCCAGCAGCGGACAAACCCGTGGCTATGGCTACACCTTC
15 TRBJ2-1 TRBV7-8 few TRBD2 CASSPLAGVRNEQFF TGTGCCAGCAGCCCCCTAGCGGGGGTTCGCAATGAGCAGTTCTTC
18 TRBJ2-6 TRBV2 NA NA CASRFGGQFLAGANVLTF TGTGCCAGCAGATTCGGGGGACAGTTTCTCGCTGGGGCCAACGTCCTGACTTTC
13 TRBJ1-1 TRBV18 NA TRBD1 CASSRTGIPEAFF TGTGCCAGCTCACGGACAGGGATCCCTGAAGCTTTCTTT
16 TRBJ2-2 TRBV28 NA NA CASRAGGTPGTGELFF TGTGCCAGCCGAGCAGGGGGGACCCCGGGCACCGGGGAGCTGTTTTTT
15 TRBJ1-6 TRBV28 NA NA CASRGGIPLNSPLHF TGTGCCAGCAGGGGGGGGATACCACTTAATTCACCCCTCCACTTT
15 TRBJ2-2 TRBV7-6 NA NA CASSARTTNTGELFF TGTGCCAGCAGCGCCCGGACTACGAACACCGGGGAGCTGTTTTTT
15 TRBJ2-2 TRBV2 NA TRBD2 CATGTSGGSAGELFF TGTGCCACCGGGACTAGCGGGGGTAGTGCCGGGGAGCTGTTTTTT
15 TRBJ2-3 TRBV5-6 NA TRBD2 CASSLGAGGSDTQYF TGTGCCAGCAGCTTAGGAGCGGGGGGTTCAGATACGCAGTATTTT
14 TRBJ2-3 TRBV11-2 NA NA CASSLGLAADTQYF TGTGCCAGCAGCTTAGGTCTGGCAGCAGATACGCAGTATTTT
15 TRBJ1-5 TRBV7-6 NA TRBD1 CASSKPDRVDQPQHF TGTGCCAGCAGCAAACCGGACAGGGTCGATCAGCCCCAGCATTTT
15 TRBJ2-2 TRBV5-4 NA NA CASSFDGGLTGELFF TGTGCCAGCAGCTTCGACGGGGGACTCACCGGGGAGCTGTTTTTT
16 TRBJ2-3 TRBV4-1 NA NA CASSQEGTRGTDTQYF TGCGCCAGCAGCCAAGAGGGGACTCGGGGGACAGATACGCAGTATTTT
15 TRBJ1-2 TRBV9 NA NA CASSVASRVVYGYTF TGTGCCAGCAGCGTAGCTTCCAGGGTGGTTTATGGCTACACCTTC
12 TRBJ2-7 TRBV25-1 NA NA CASSDTGYEQYF TGTGCCAGCAGTGATACGGGCTACGAGCAGTACTTC
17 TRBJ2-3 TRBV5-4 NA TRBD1 CASSTDRQGSGTYTQYF TGTGCCAGCAGCACCGACCGACAGGGCAGCGGTACATATACGCAGTATTTT
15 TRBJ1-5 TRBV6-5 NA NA CASSLNRNYNQPQHF TGTGCCAGCAGTCTTAACAGGAACTACAATCAGCCCCAGCATTTT
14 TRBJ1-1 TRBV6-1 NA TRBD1 CASSRDRGYTEAFF TGTGCCAGCAGTAGGGACAGGGGCTACACTGAAGCTTTCTTT